These 20 T cell receptor beta chains came from one sample sequenced in a study of blood T cell repertoires in COVID-19. Profiling relied on immunoSEQ multiplex PCR, and the TCRdb table lists in-frame clones only, not all of them. The sample has approximately 260,000 clones; 70% to 90% are singletons. Material for sequencing was peripheral blood. The receptors were sampled from a woman aged 40 to 55 with acute or convalescent COVID-19.

The V gene is TRBV11-2, the J gene TRBJ1-1; D not certain. Germline-derived CDR1 and CDR2 are SGHAT and FQNNGV. Trimming removed 0 bases from V and 5 bases from J, with 10 bases in between. The CDR3 totals 14 residues. This CDR3 is CASSLDPGGTEAFF. CDR3 nucleotides: TGTGCCAGCAGCTTAGATCCGGGAGGGACTGAAGCTTTCTTT.

The sample holds one count of this clone. This chain connects TRBV4-2 to TRBJ1-1, with D possibly TRBD1 on 5 matching bases. From germline, CDR1 is LGHNA and CDR2 YNFKEQ. The CDR3 totals 16 residues. V lost 0 bases, J lost 8 bases, and 19 bases lay in between. CDR3: CASSQDRGGIAQEAFF. CDR3 DNA sequence: TGTGCCAGCAGCCAAGATCGCGGGGGGATTGCCCAGGAAGCTTTCTTT.

The chain carries TRBV3-1 (or the pseudogene TRBV3-2) and TRBJ1-1; 8 bases are shared with TRBD1. Trimming cost V 1 base and J 7 bases; bases outside gene matches: 20. Looked up from germline, CDR1 is LGHDT and CDR2 is YNNKEL (reference sequence). The CDR3 extends over 19 amino acids. The CDR3 DNA sequence: TGTGCCAGCAGCCAAGCAAAACAGGGGGGAGATTGGGGTGTTGGTGAAGCTTTCTTT. It specifies CASSQAKQGGDWGVGEAFF.

The chain employs TRBV7-8 and TRBJ1-2; D perhaps matches TRBD1 (5 bases). The CDR3 totals 15 residues. V was cut by 3 bases and J by 7 bases, with 18 bases left in between. Looked up from germline, CDR1 is SGHVS and CDR2 is FQNEAQ. The CDR3 loop reads CASSFPAGGVSGYTF. The CDR3 DNA sequence: TGTGCCAGCAGCTTCCCCGCGGGGGGGGTGAGTGGCTACACCTTC.

This chain connects TRBV6-5 to TRBJ1-2, with D possibly matching TRBD1 (5 bases). The CDR3 sequence is 12 residues long. The V gene's germline CDR1 is MNHEY and CDR2 SVGAGI. Trimming took off 7 bases at V and 7 bases at J, with 13 bases between the two ends. CDR3 loop: CASKRPGGGYTF. In nucleotides, the CDR3 is TGTGCCAGCAAACGCCCGGGGGGTGGCTACACCTTC.

This chain uses TRBV13 with TRBJ1-1; no reliable D call. Germline-derived CDR1 and CDR2 are PRHDT and FYEKMQ (reference sequence). This CDR3 is 15 amino acids long. Trimming left V 4 bases short and J 0 bases short, with 12 bases between. CDR3 in DNA: TGTGCCAGCAGCTGGAGGGTTGCCATGAACACTGAAGCTTTCTTT. Translated: CASSWRVAMNTEAFF.

This chain links TRBV15 with TRBJ2-7; D may be TRBD2 (5 bases). Germline-derived CDR1 and CDR2 are LNHNV and YYDKDF (reference sequence). V was cut by 3 bases and J by 5 bases, with 14 bases left in between. The CDR3 sequence is 14 residues long. The CDR3 is CATSSRTGWDEQYV. The CDR3 bases are TGTGCCACCAGCAGTCGGACGGGGTGGGACGAGCAGTACGTC.

V gene TRBV6-5 combines with J gene TRBJ1-3; the D gene is possibly TRBD1 (5 bases). The CDR3 has 16 amino acids. V was clipped by 2 bases and J by 3 bases, with 14 bases between them. Germline V gene sequence: CDR1 MNHEY, CDR2 SVGAGI. This CDR3 reads CASSYGAPGGGNTIYF. The CDR3 DNA sequence: TGTGCCAGCAGTTACGGGGCCCCGGGAGGTGGAAACACCATATATTTT.

This clone was picked up one time. This chain joins TRBV22-1 and TRBJ1-2; the D call TRBD1 from the table was never checked on the DNA. TRBV22-1 is a recognized pseudogene. The CDR3 loop spans 11 amino acids. The CDR3 region has the DNA TGTCCTGGGAGCGCACGCCAGGGCTACACCTTC. It specifies CPGSARQGYTF.

The rearrangement links TRBV11-2 to TRBJ2-7; the D gene is possibly TRBD1 (5 bases). The CDR3 sequence is 13 residues long. The V gene lost 0 bases and the J gene lost 4 bases, with 7 bases spanning the gap. Germline loops: CDR1 SGHAT, CDR2 FQNNGV. CDR3 in amino acids: CASSLEAGYEQYV. DNA for the CDR3: TGTGCCAGCAGCTTAGAGGCAGGGTACGAGCAGTACGTC.

The chain uses TRBV7-3 and TRBJ2-3; 9 bases fit TRBD2. Trimming removed 2 bases from V and 2 bases from J; junction bases left unmatched: 8. Germline CDR1 and CDR2: SGHTA and FQGTGA. This CDR3 contains 17 residues. CDR3 DNA sequence: TGTGCCAGCAGCTTAGGGGTTCAGCGGGGGGACACAGATACGCAGTATTTT. This gives the protein CASSLGVQRGDTDTQYF.

This clone was found a few times. The chain employs TRBV10-3 and TRBJ1-6, with D possibly TRBD1 on 6 matching bases. Germline assignment: CDR1 ENHRY and CDR2 SYGVKD. Trimming removed 6 bases from V and 7 bases from J, with 16 bases in between. This CDR3 has 15 amino acids. CDR3 DNA: TGTGCCATCAGCCGTGGGACGGGACAAAATTCACCCCTCCACTTT. Encoded protein: CAISRGTGQNSPLHF.

The rearrangement links TRBV3-1 (or the pseudogene TRBV3-2) to TRBJ2-5, with TRBD1 matching 7 bases. CDR1 and CDR2 from the germline V gene are LGHDT and YNNKEL (reference sequence). This CDR3 has 15 amino acids. J gave up 4 bases and V 1 base, and 6 bases lay outside the gene matches. CDR3 sequence: CASSQGTGEIETQYF. CDR3 nucleotide sequence: TGTGCCAGCAGCCAAGGCACAGGGGAAATAGAGACCCAGTACTTC.

The V call is TRBV19, the J call TRBJ1-1, with D perhaps TRBD1 (5 bases). Per germline, CDR1 LNHDA and CDR2 SQIVND (reference sequence). CDR3 size: 12 residues. CDR3 nucleotides: TGTGGAGCGGGAGGGGTAAACACTGAAGCTTTCTTT. The encoded protein is CGAGGVNTEAFF.

The CDR3 is CASSSGQGREKLFF. Written as DNA, the CDR3 is TGTGCCAGCAGCTCCGGACAGGGGCGTGAAAAACTGTTTTTT. The chain employs TRBV11-2 and TRBJ1-4; TRBD1 matches at 9 bases. The CDR3 totals 14 residues. Germline CDR1 reads SGHAT; CDR2 reads FQNNGV. Unmatched junction bases numbered 4, after V lost 4 bases and J lost 7 bases.

The V call is TRBV5-1, the J call TRBJ2-3; the D is unclear. V lost 3 bases, J lost 2 bases, and 7 bases lay in between. This CDR3 contains 13 residues. Germline CDR1 and CDR2: SGHRS and YFSETQ. This CDR3 reads CASSSYPTDTQYF. CDR3 coding DNA: TGCGCCAGCAGCTCCTACCCCACAGATACGCAGTATTTT.

The chain links TRBV10-2 to TRBJ1-5, with unresolved D. Trimming cost V 4 bases and J 0 bases, with 4 bases left between them. This CDR3 is 13 amino acids long. Germline-derived CDR1 and CDR2 are WSHSY and SAAADI. The CDR3 region is CASSVNSNQPQHF. CDR3 nucleotides: TGCGCCAGCAGTGTTAATAGCAATCAGCCCCAGCATTTT.

CDR3 amino acids: CASRPDRNTEAFF. CDR3 in DNA: TGTGCCAGCAGACCCGACAGGAACACTGAAGCTTTCTTT. The chain recombines TRBV6-5 with TRBJ1-1; D might be TRBD1 (5 bases). Germline CDR1 reads MNHEY; CDR2 reads SVGAGI. The CDR3 covers 13 residues. V was cut by 6 bases and J by 1 base, with 9 bases left in between.

The genes are TRBV18 and TRBJ1-1; D gene ambiguous. Germline V gene data show CDR1 as KGHSH and CDR2 as LQKENI. The CDR3 is 13 amino acids. V was trimmed by 1 base and J by 3 bases, leaving 6 bases between them. The CDR3 sequence is CASSPQRDTEAFF. CDR3 DNA sequence: TGTGCCAGCTCACCACAGCGGGACACTGAAGCTTTCTTT.

V usage is TRBV14 and J usage is TRBJ2-1; 7 bases are a match to TRBD1. Germline V CDR1 and CDR2: SGHDN, FVKESK. The CDR3 runs to 15 residues. The J segment lost 0 bases and the V segment lost 5 bases, leaving 4 bases of the junction unmatched. The CDR3 nucleotides are TGTGCCAGCAGCTGGGGACAGAGCTCCTACAATGAGCAGTTCTTC. Translating it yields CASSWGQSSYNEQFF. The full variable domain, with the rest looked up from reference TRBV14 and TRBJ2-1, is EAGVTQFPSHSVIEKGQTVTLRCDPISGHDNLYWYRRVMGKEIKFLLHFVKESKQDESGMPNNRFLAERTGGTYSTLKVQPAELEDSGVYFCASSWGQSSYNEQFFGPGTRLTVL.